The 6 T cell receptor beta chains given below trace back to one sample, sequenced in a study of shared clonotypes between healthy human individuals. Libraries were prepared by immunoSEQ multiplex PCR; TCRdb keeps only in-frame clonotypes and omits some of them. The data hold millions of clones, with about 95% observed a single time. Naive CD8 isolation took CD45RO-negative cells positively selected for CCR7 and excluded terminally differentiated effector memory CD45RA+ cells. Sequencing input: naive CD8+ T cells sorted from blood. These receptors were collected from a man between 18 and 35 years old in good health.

CDR3 bases: TGCAGCGCCCAGGGGTTGAACACTGAAGCTTTCTTT. Translation: CSAQGLNTEAFF. The chain is built from TRBV29-1 and TRBJ1-1, with a possible D match to TRBD1 (6 bases). Trimming stripped 7 bases from V and 0 bases from J, with 9 bases between. In germline, CDR1 is SQVTM, CDR2 ANQGSEA. CDR3 length equals 12 residues.

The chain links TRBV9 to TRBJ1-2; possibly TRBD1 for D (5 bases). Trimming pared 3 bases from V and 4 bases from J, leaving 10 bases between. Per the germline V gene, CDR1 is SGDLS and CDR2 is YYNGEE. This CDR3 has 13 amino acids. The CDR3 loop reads CASSAGGGYGYTF. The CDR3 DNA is TGTGCCAGCAGCGCCGGGGGAGGCTATGGCTACACCTTC. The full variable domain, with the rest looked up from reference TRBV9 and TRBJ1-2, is DSGVTQTPKHLITATGQRVTLRCSPRSGDLSVYWYQQSLDQGLQFLIQYYNGEERAKGNILERFSAQQFPDLHSELNLSSLELGDSALYFCASSAGGGYGYTFGSGTRLTVV.

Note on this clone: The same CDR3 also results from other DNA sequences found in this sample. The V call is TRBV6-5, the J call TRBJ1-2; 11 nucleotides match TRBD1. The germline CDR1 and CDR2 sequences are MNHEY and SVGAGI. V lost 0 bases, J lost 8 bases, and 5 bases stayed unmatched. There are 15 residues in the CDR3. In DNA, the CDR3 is TGTGCCAGCAGTTACTCCGGACAGGGGGCGGGAGGCTACACCTTC. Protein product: CASSYSGQGAGGYTF.

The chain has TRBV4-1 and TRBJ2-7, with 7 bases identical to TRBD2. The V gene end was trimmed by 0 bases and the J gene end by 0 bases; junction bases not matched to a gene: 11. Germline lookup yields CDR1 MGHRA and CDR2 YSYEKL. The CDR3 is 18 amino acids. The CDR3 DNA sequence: TGCGCCAGCAGCCAAGAGAGTCGAGCGGGATTGACCTCCTACGAGCAGTACTTC. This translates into CASSQESRAGLTSYEQYF.

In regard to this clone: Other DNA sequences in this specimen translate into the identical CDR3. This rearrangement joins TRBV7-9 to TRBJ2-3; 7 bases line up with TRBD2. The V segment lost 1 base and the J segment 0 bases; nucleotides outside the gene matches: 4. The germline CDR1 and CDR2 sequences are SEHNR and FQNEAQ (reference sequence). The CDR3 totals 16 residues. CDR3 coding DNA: TGTGCCAGCAGCTTAGGACTAGCAGAGAGCACAGATACGCAGTATTTT. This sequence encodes CASSLGLAESTDTQYF.

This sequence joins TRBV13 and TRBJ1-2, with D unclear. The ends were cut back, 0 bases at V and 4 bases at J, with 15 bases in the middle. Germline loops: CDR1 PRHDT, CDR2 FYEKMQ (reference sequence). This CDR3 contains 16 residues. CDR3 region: CASSLGLGDPLYGYTF. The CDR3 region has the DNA TGTGCCAGCAGCTTAGGCTTAGGCGATCCCCTCTATGGCTACACCTTC. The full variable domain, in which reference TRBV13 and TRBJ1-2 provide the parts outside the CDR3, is AAGVIQSPRHLIKEKRETATLKCYPIPRHDTVYWYQQGPGQDPQFLISFYEKMQSDKGSIPDRFSAQQFSDYHSELNMSSLELGDSALYFCASSLGLGDPLYGYTFGSGTRLTVV.